These 32 T cell receptor beta chains came from one sample sequenced in a study of blood T cell repertoires in COVID-19. Method: immunoSEQ multiplex PCR; TCRdb's copy keeps in-frame clones and lacks some. The repertoire consists of around 200,000 clones, with almost 90% occurring once and the leading ten covering around 0.63%. Sequencing was done on a sample of peripheral blood. The receptor set was obtained from a man in his forties or fifties with acute or convalescent COVID-19.

This CDR3 is CSALGRPQYF. The CDR3 DNA sequence: TGCAGTGCCCTTGGGAGGCCGCAGTATTTT. The chain carries TRBV20-1 and TRBJ2-3; D is perhaps TRBD2 (6 bases). This CDR3 has 10 amino acids. Germline CDR1 reads DFQATT; CDR2 reads SNEGSKA (reference sequence). V was cut by 6 bases and J by 10 bases, with 11 bases left in between.

The chain links TRBV15 to TRBJ2-1, with D perhaps matching TRBD2 (6 bases). Trimming took off 5 bases at V and 0 bases at J, with 11 bases between the two ends. CDR3 size: 15 residues. Germline CDR1 reads LNHNV; CDR2 reads YYDKDF (reference sequence). CDR3 nucleotides: TGTGCCACCAGCGATCGGGGGAGCTCCTACAATGAGCAGTTCTTC. It specifies CATSDRGSSYNEQFF.

The gene calls are TRBV2 and TRBJ2-7; 9 positions agree with TRBD2. The CDR3 totals 14 residues. Germline trimming cut 6 bases from V and 3 bases from J; bases unmatched to any gene: 6. The germline V gene encodes CDR1 SNHLY and CDR2 FYNNEI. CDR3 bases: TGTGCCAGCAGGACTAGCGGAACACTCTACGAGCAGTACTTC. Translated: CASRTSGTLYEQYF.

V is TRBV27 and J is TRBJ1-1; tentative D call: TRBD1 (6 bases). CDR3 length equals 13 residues. Germline V lookup: CDR1 MNHEY, CDR2 SMNVEV (reference sequence). V was trimmed by 2 bases and J by 8 bases, leaving 12 bases between them. CDR3 bases: TGTGCCAGCAGTTTACTCTCGACAGGCGAAGCTTTCTTT. Translating gives CASSLLSTGEAFF.

The V and J genes are TRBV10-3 and TRBJ1-2; unclear D gene. Germline V CDR1 and CDR2: ENHRY, SYGVKD. This CDR3 is built from 14 residues. V was trimmed by 10 bases and J by 8 bases, leaving 23 bases between them. The DNA for the CDR3 is TGTGCCAGCCAAGGGTTCGACCGGACGGGGGGCTACACCTTC. This translates into CASQGFDRTGGYTF.

The chain employs TRBV14 and TRBJ2-3; TRBD1 agrees at 9 bases. J was trimmed by 2 bases and V by 4 bases; bases with no gene match: 4. Germline lookup yields CDR1 SGHDN and CDR2 FVKESK. This CDR3 has 15 amino acids. CDR3 sequence: CASSPGQGNTDTQYF. As DNA, the CDR3 is TGTGCCAGCAGCCCAGGACAGGGGAACACAGATACGCAGTATTTT.

This rearrangement joins TRBV19 to TRBJ1-5; D uncertain. Trimming shortened V by 5 bases and J by 3 bases, and 8 bases separated the two germline ends. The CDR3 loop spans 13 amino acids. The germline CDR1 and CDR2 sequences are LNHDA and SQIVND (reference sequence). The CDR3 loop reads CASSPRPNQPQHF. The CDR3 DNA reads TGTGCCAGTAGTCCCCGTCCCAATCAGCCCCAGCATTTT.

This clone occurred once. The chain carries TRBV18 and TRBJ2-7, with a tentative D call TRBD1 (5 bases). Germline CDR1 and CDR2: KGHSH and LQKENI. The CDR3 is made up of 14 amino acids. V was clipped by 3 bases and J by 3 bases, with 12 bases between them. The CDR3 coding sequence is TGTGCCAGCTCACCGCAGGGTTCCAACTACGAGCAGTACTTC. Translated, it gives CASSPQGSNYEQYF.

The genes are TRBV6-2 or TRBV6-3 and TRBJ2-1; 7 bases agree with TRBD2. The V segment lost 5 bases and the J segment 4 bases; nucleotides outside the gene matches: 11. Per germline, CDR1 MNHEY and CDR2 SVGEGT. CDR3 size: 16 residues. The DNA for the CDR3 is TGTGCCAGCAGTCCGTGGGGGGAGGGACCTTACAATGAGCAGTTCTTC. Its protein is CASSPWGEGPYNEQFF.

V is TRBV3-1 (or the pseudogene TRBV3-2) and J is TRBJ1-2; 11 nucleotides agree with TRBD1. The V segment lost 1 base and the J segment 4 bases; nucleotides outside the gene matches: 2. Germline values: CDR1 LGHDT, CDR2 YNNKEL (reference sequence). The CDR3 sequence is 15 residues long. For the CDR3, the DNA is TGTGCCAGCAGCCAAGGGACAGGGGGCGCCTATGGCTACACCTTC. Translating gives CASSQGTGGAYGYTF.

This chain joins TRBV19 and TRBJ2-1; D possibly corresponds to TRBD2 (5 bases). Per the germline V gene, CDR1 is LNHDA and CDR2 is SQIVND (reference sequence). The V gene lost 7 bases and the J gene lost 6 bases, with 7 bases spanning the gap. The CDR3 totals 11 residues. CDR3 sequence reads: CASTAVNEQFF. Here the CDR3 DNA reads TGTGCCAGTACAGCGGTCAATGAGCAGTTCTTC. The full variable domain, with the rest looked up from reference TRBV19 and TRBJ2-1, is DGGITQSPKYLFRKEGQNVTLSCEQNLNHDAMYWYRQDPGQGLRLIYYSQIVNDFQKGDIAEGYSVSREKKESFPLTVTSAQKNPTAFYLCASTAVNEQFFGPGTRLTVL.

This chain joins TRBV6-5 and TRBJ1-1; D ambiguous. Germline V gene lookup returns CDR1 MNHEY and CDR2 SVGAGI. Trimming took off 2 bases at V and 0 bases at J, with 13 bases between the two ends. CDR3 size: 16 residues. The CDR3 nucleotides are TGTGCCAGCAGTTACGGGATCGGCGGGGTGAACACTGAAGCTTTCTTT. It specifies CASSYGIGGVNTEAFF.

The chain has TRBV4-3 and TRBJ2-1; possibly TRBD1 for D (5 bases). The germline V gene encodes CDR1 LGHNA and CDR2 YSLEER. This CDR3 comprises 16 residues. The V end lost 3 bases, the J end lost 0 bases, and 12 bases lay between the germline ends. CDR3 in DNA: TGCGCCAGCAGCCAGGAACAGGCGAGCTCCTACAATGAGCAGTTCTTC. Residues: CASSQEQASSYNEQFF.

The chain is built from TRBV7-3 and TRBJ1-2, with D hard to call. The V gene lost 0 bases and the J gene lost 3 bases, with 8 bases spanning the gap. The CDR3 loop spans 14 amino acids. Per germline, CDR1 SGHTA and CDR2 FQGTGA. The CDR3 coding sequence is TGTGCCAGCAGCTTAACAATTACAGACTATGGCTACACCTTC. Translated: CASSLTITDYGYTF.

The chain joins TRBV3-1 (or the pseudogene TRBV3-2) to TRBJ1-2; D perhaps matches TRBD1 (6 bases). The CDR3 loop spans 12 amino acids. The V gene lost 5 bases and the J gene lost 7 bases, with 11 bases spanning the gap. Germline V gene sequence: CDR1 LGHDT, CDR2 YNNKEL (reference sequence). Written as DNA, the CDR3 is TGTGCCAGCAGCGAGACAGGTTTTGGCTACACCTTC. Translating gives CASSETGFGYTF.

This chain uses TRBV9 with TRBJ1-3; D is ambiguous. Germline V gives CDR1 SGDLS, CDR2 YYNGEE. This CDR3 has 13 amino acids. V was shortened by 3 bases and J by 3 bases, with 7 bases between the two germline ends. In DNA form, the CDR3 reads TGTGCCAGCAGCGCCACTAATGGAAACACCATATATTTT. Translated: CASSATNGNTIYF.

This chain joins TRBV5-1 and TRBJ2-1; TRBD2 is a possible D gene (5 bases). Deletions cut 4 bases from V and 1 base from J, with 18 bases between. CDR3 length equals 17 residues. Germline V lookup: CDR1 SGHRS, CDR2 YFSETQ. CDR3 in DNA: TGCGCCAGCAGCCGAGAAAGCGGCTATTTTTCCTACAATGAGCAGTTCTTC. It codes for CASSRESGYFSYNEQFF.

The J gene is TRBJ2-4, the V gene TRBV2; D perhaps matches TRBD1 (6 bases). CDR1 and CDR2 from the germline V gene are SNHLY and FYNNEI. This CDR3 is built from 16 residues. V was cut by 4 bases and J by 0 bases, with 13 bases left in between. The CDR3 loop reads CASSGGTMLAKNIQYF. The CDR3 DNA sequence: TGTGCCAGCAGTGGGGGGACAATGCTAGCCAAAAACATTCAGTACTTC.

The J gene is TRBJ1-1, the V gene TRBV5-4, with D hard to call. CDR1 SGHNT and CDR2 YYREEE come from the germline V gene (reference sequence). The V end was cut by 3 bases, the J end by 1 base, with 10 bases between. CDR3 length equals 14 residues. The CDR3 sequence: CASSSPGTNTEAFF. The CDR3 nucleotides read TGTGCCAGCAGCTCTCCGGGAACGAACACTGAAGCTTTCTTT. The variable domain in full, completed from reference TRBV5-4 and TRBJ1-1, reads ETGVTQSPTHLIKTRGQQVTLRCSSQSGHNTVSWYQQALGQGPQFIFQYYREEENGRGNFPPRFSGLQFPNYSSELNVNALELDDSALYLCASSSPGTNTEAFFGQGTRLTVV.

The chain carries TRBV5-1 and TRBJ1-1; the D gene is possibly TRBD1 (6 bases). Germline CDR1 and CDR2: SGHRS and YFSETQ. This CDR3 spans 13 amino acids. V lost 2 bases to trimming and J lost 5 bases, with 10 bases between them. This CDR3 reads CASSFKGVTEAFF. DNA for the CDR3: TGCGCCAGCAGCTTTAAGGGGGTAACTGAAGCTTTCTTT. The full variable domain, in which reference TRBV5-1 and TRBJ1-1 provide the parts outside the CDR3, is KAGVTQTPRYLIKTRGQQVTLSCSPISGHRSVSWYQQTPGQGLQFLFEYFSETQRNKGNFPGRFSGRQFSNSRSEMNVSTLELGDSALYLCASSFKGVTEAFFGQGTRLTVV.

This clone showed up just once. The chain couples TRBV30 to TRBJ2-4; a possible D gene is TRBD1 (5 bases). The CDR3 contains 16 residues. Trimming removed 2 bases at V and 2 bases at J, with 16 bases between. In germline, CDR1 is GTSNPN, CDR2 SVGIG (reference sequence). The CDR3 bases are TGTGCCTGGAGTACTCCAGGGTTTGTATCCAAAAACATTCAGTACTTC. Amino acid sequence: CAWSTPGFVSKNIQYF.

This clone was detected a few times. The chain employs TRBV27 and TRBJ1-5; D gene uncertain. Per the germline V gene, CDR1 is MNHEY and CDR2 is SMNVEV (reference sequence). The germline V and J ends were trimmed by 4 bases and 0 bases, with 13 bases remaining between them. The CDR3 has 16 amino acids. This chain's CDR3 is CASSSLPSYSNQPQHF. Here the CDR3 DNA reads TGTGCCAGCAGTTCACTACCCAGTTATAGCAATCAGCCCCAGCATTTT.

The genes are TRBV30 and TRBJ1-5; 8 bases are shared with TRBD1. The V gene's germline CDR1 is GTSNPN and CDR2 SVGIG (reference sequence). This CDR3 has 15 amino acids. V lost 0 bases and J lost 5; bases outside the gene matches: 6. CDR3 coding DNA: TGTGCCTGGAGTGTACGGGACAGGACATATCAGCCCCAGCATTTT. Its translation: CAWSVRDRTYQPQHF. The whole variable domain, filled in from reference TRBV30 and TRBJ1-5, reads SQTIHQWPATLVQPVGSPLSLECTVEGTSNPNLYWYRQAAGRGLQLLFYSVGIGQISSEVPQNLSASRPQDRQFILSSKKLLLSDSGFYLCAWSVRDRTYQPQHFGDGTRLSIL.

J is TRBJ2-7 and V is TRBV10-1; no definite D call. The CDR3 extends over 12 amino acids. Germline assignment: CDR1 WNHNN and CDR2 SYGVQD (reference sequence). V lost 1 base and J 7 bases, leaving 8 bases between the germline ends. The CDR3 bases are TGCGCCAGCAGTGAGTACATGAGGGAGCAGTACTTC. This translates into CASSEYMREQYF.

This sequence joins TRBV4-2 and TRBJ1-5; D may be TRBD1 (6 bases). This CDR3 spans 16 amino acids. V was clipped by 0 bases and J by 4 bases, with 13 bases between them. Looked up from germline, CDR1 is LGHNA and CDR2 is YNFKEQ. CDR3: CASSQEAGVRNQPQHF. DNA for the CDR3: TGTGCCAGCAGCCAAGAAGCAGGGGTACGGAATCAGCCCCAGCATTTT.

This clone occurred a few times. The V and J genes are TRBV5-1 and TRBJ2-7, with a possible D match to TRBD1 (6 bases). The V gene lost 4 bases and the J gene lost 2 bases, with 13 bases spanning the gap. The CDR3 has 14 residues. Per germline, CDR1 SGHRS and CDR2 YFSETQ. CDR3 region: CASSPGTPPYEQYV. CDR3 nucleotide sequence: TGCGCCAGCAGCCCGGGGACACCTCCCTACGAGCAGTACGTC.

The gene calls are TRBV14 and TRBJ1-1; D unresolved. The length of the CDR3 is 13 residues. Per the germline V gene, CDR1 is SGHDN and CDR2 is FVKESK. V dropped 1 base and J dropped 8 bases, with 11 bases sitting between them. The CDR3 bases are TGTGCCAGCAGCCAAGTGGGTTCCGGGGAAGCTTTCTTT. It specifies CASSQVGSGEAFF.

V and J are TRBV6-2 or TRBV6-3 and TRBJ1-5; D is perhaps TRBD1 (6 bases). The V gene's germline CDR1 is MNHEY and CDR2 SVGEGT. CDR3 size: 16 residues. Trimming took 0 bases from V and 1 from J, leaving 10 bases between them. The CDR3 sequence is CASSYSGTLSNQPQHF. The CDR3 DNA reads TGTGCCAGCAGTTACTCGGGGACACTGAGCAATCAGCCCCAGCATTTT.

The chain joins TRBV10-1 to TRBJ1-3, with D maybe TRBD1 (6 bases). The V gene lost 4 bases and the J gene lost 4 bases, with 17 bases spanning the gap. Germline CDR1 reads WNHNN; CDR2 reads SYGVQD (reference sequence). This CDR3 spans 16 amino acids. CDR3 region: CASSGQAVVGGNTIYF. The CDR3 DNA reads as TGCGCCAGCAGTGGACAGGCCGTTGTGGGGGGAAACACCATATATTTT.

The chain links TRBV5-6 to TRBJ2-6, with D uncertain. Germline CDR1 SGHDT, CDR2 YYEEEE. The CDR3 runs to 15 residues. Trimming pared 5 bases from V and 4 bases from J, leaving 13 bases between. CDR3 region: CASRNGPLGANVLTF. The CDR3 DNA is TGTGCCAGCAGGAATGGGCCCCTCGGGGCCAACGTCCTGACTTTC.

Only one count was recorded for this clone. The chain combines TRBV5-8 with TRBJ1-5; D is ambiguous. Per the germline V gene, CDR1 is SGHTS and CDR2 is YDEGEE. CDR3 length: 15 residues. Between the trimmed V and J ends, which lost 1 base and 1 base, there was a span of 9 bases. The CDR3, as DNA: TGTGCCAGCAGCTTGACCCGAGGGAGCAATCAGCCCCAGCATTTT. Translating gives CASSLTRGSNQPQHF.

In DNA form, the CDR3 reads TGTGCCTGGGAGGATTGGGGTGGAGGAAACACAGATACGCAGTATTTT. Translating gives CAWEDWGGGNTDTQYF. This chain joins TRBV30 and TRBJ2-3; the D gene is possibly TRBD2 (5 bases). Germline values: CDR1 GTSNPN, CDR2 SVGIG (reference sequence). The CDR3 has 16 residues. Trimming left V 5 bases short and J 2 bases short, with 20 bases between.